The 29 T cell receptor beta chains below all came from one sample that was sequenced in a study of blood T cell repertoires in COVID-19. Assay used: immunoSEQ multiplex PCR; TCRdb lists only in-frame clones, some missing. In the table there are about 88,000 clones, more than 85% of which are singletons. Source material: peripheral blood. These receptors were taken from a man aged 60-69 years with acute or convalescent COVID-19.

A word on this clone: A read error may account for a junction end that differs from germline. The CDR3 sequence is CASSALVAAQGEEEAQYF. As DNA, the CDR3 is TGTGCCAGCAGTGCGTTGGTCGCAGCACAGGGAGAGGAAGAGGCCCAGTACTTC. The chain recombines TRBV2 with TRBJ2-5; D might be TRBD1 (6 bases). Looked up from germline, CDR1 is SNHLY and CDR2 is FYNNEI. The CDR3 is made up of 18 amino acids.

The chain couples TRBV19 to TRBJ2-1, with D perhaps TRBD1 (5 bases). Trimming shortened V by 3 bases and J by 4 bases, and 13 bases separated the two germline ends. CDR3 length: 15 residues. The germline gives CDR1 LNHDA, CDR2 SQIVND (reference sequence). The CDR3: CASSISGISYNEQFF. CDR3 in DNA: TGTGCCAGTAGTATTTCAGGGATAAGTTACAATGAGCAGTTCTTC. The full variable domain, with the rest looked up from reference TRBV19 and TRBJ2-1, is DGGITQSPKYLFRKEGQNVTLSCEQNLNHDAMYWYRQDPGQGLRLIYYSQIVNDFQKGDIAEGYSVSREKKESFPLTVTSAQKNPTAFYLCASSISGISYNEQFFGPGTRLTVL.

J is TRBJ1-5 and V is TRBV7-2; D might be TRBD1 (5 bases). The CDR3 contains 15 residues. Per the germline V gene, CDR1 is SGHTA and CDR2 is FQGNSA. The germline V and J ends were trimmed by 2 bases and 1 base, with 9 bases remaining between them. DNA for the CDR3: TGTGCCAGCAGCTTACTAGGGGTGAGCAATCAGCCCCAGCATTTT. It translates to CASSLLGVSNQPQHF.

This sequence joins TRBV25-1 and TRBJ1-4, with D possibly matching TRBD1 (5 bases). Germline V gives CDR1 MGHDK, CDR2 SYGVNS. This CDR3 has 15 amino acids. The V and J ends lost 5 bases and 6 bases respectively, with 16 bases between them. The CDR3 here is CASSPSQGWDEKLFF. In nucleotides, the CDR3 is TGTGCCAGCAGTCCTTCGCAGGGCTGGGATGAAAAACTGTTTTTT.

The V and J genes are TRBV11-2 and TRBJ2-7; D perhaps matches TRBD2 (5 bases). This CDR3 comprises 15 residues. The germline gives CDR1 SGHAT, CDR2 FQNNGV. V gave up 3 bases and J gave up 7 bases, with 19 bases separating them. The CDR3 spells CASSFYRGFHEEQYF. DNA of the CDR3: TGTGCCAGCAGCTTTTACAGAGGGTTCCATGAAGAGCAGTACTTC. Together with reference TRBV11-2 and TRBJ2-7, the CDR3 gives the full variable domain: EAGVAQSPRYKIIEKRQSVAFWCNPISGHATLYWYQQILGQGPKLLIQFQNNGVVDDSQLPKDRFSAERLKGVDSTLKIQPAKLEDSAVYLCASSFYRGFHEEQYFGPGTRLTVT.

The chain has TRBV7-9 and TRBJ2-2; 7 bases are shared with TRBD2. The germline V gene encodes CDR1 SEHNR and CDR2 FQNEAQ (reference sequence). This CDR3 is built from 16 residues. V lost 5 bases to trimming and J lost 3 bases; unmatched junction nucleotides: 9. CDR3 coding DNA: TGTGCCAGCAGCCCCTTTCGGGGAGGGGACACCGGGGAGCTGTTTTTT. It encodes CASSPFRGGDTGELFF.

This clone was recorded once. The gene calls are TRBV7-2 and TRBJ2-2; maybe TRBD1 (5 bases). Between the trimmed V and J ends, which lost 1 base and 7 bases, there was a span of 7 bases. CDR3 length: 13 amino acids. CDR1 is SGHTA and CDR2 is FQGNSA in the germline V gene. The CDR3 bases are TGTGCCAGCAGCTTAGAAGGGGACGGGGAGCTGTTTTTT. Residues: CASSLEGDGELFF.

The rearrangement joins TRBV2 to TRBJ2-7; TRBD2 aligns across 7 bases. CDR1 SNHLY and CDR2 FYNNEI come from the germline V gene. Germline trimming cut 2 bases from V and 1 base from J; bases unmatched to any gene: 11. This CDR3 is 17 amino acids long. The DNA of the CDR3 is TGTGCCAGCAGTGAATGGGGCACGCGGGAGCAATCCTACGAGCAGTACTTC. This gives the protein CASSEWGTREQSYEQYF. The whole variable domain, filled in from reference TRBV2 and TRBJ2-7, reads EPEVTQTPSHQVTQMGQEVILRCVPISNHLYFYWYRQILGQKVEFLVSFYNNEISEKSEIFDDQFSVERPDGSNFTLKIRSTKLEDSAMYFCASSEWGTREQSYEQYFGPGTRLTVT.

The CDR3 spells CASSRTGTSVMNEQFF. CDR3 sequence (DNA): TGTGCCAGCAGCCGTACCGGGACTAGCGTGATGAATGAGCAGTTCTTC. The V gene is TRBV5-4, the J gene TRBJ2-1; TRBD2 matches 10 bases. Germline assignment: CDR1 SGHNT and CDR2 YYREEE (reference sequence). Losses at the gene ends were 4 bases for V and 7 bases for J; bases not matched to a gene: 11. The CDR3 is 16 amino acids.

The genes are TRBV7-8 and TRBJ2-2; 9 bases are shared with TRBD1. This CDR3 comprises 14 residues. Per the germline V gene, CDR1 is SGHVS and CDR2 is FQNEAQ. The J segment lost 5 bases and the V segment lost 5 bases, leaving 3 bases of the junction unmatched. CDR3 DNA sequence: TGTGCCAGCAGCCAGGACAGGGGAACCGGGGAGCTGTTTTTT. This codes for CASSQDRGTGELFF.

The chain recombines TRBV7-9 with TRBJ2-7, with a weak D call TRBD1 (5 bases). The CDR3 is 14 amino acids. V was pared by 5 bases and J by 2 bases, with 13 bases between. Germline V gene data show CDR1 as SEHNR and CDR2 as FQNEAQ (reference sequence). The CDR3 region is CASSPEWTPYEQYF. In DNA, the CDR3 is TGTGCCAGCAGCCCCGAATGGACACCCTACGAGCAGTACTTC. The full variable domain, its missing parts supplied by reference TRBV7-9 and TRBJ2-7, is DTGVSQNPRHKITKRGQNVTFRCDPISEHNRLYWYRQTLGQGPEFLTYFQNEAQLEKSRLLSDRFSAERPKGSFSTLEIQRTEQGDSAMYLCASSPEWTPYEQYFGPGTRLTVT.

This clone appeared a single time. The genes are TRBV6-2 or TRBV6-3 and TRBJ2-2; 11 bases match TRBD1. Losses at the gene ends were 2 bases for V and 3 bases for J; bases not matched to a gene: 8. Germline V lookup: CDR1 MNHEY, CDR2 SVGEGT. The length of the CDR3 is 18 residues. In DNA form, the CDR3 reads TGTGCCAGCAGTTACAGGGACAGGGGGGGACTGGACACCGGGGAGCTGTTTTTT. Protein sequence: CASSYRDRGGLDTGELFF.

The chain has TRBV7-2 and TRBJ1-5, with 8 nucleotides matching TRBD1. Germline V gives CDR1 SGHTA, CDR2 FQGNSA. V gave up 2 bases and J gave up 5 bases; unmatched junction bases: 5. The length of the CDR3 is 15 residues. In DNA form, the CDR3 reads TGTGCCAGCAGCTTAAGGACAGGGAGGTATCAGCCCCAGCATTTT. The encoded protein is CASSLRTGRYQPQHF.

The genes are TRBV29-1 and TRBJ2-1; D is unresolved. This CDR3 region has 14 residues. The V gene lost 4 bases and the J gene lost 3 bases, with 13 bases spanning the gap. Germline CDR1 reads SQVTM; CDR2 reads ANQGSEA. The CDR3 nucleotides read TGCAGCGTTGTTATCTTTGACTTCTACAATGAGCAGTTCTTC. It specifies CSVVIFDFYNEQFF.

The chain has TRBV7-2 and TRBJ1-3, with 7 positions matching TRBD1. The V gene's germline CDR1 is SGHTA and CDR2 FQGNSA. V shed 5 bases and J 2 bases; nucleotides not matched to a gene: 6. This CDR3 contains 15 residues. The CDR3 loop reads CASSALQGTGNTIYF. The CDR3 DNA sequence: TGTGCCAGCAGCGCCTTACAGGGGACTGGAAACACCATATATTTT. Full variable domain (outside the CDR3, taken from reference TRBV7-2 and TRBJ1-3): GAGVSQSPSNKVTEKGKDVELRCDPISGHTALYWYRQSLGQGLEFLIYFQGNSAPDKSGLPSDRFSAERTGGSVSTLTIQRTQQEDSAVYLCASSALQGTGNTIYFGEGSWLTVV.

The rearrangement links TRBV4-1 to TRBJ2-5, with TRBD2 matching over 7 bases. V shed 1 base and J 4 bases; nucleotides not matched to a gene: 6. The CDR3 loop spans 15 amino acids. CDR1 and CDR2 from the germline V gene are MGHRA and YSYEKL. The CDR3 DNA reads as TGCGCCAGCAGCCAAGGGAGCGGGATAAGAGAGACCCAGTACTTC. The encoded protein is CASSQGSGIRETQYF.

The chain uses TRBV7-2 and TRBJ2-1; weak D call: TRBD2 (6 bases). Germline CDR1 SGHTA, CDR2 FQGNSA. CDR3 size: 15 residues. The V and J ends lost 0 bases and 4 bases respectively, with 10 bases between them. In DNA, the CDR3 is TGTGCCAGCAGCTTAGCTGTGGCGGGGTACAATGAGCAGTTCTTC. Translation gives CASSLAVAGYNEQFF.

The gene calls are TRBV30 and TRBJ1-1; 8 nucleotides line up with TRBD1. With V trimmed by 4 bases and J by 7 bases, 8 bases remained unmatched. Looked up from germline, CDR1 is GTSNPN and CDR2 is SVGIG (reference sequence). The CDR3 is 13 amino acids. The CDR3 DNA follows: TGTGCCTGGACTGACGGACAGGGACTTGAAGCTTTCTTT. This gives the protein CAWTDGQGLEAFF.

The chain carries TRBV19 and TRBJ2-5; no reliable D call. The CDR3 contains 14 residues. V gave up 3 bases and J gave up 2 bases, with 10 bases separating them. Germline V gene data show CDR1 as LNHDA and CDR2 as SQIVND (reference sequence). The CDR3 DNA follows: TGTGCCAGTAGTATTCCAGGCCTACAAGAGACCCAGTACTTC. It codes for CASSIPGLQETQYF.

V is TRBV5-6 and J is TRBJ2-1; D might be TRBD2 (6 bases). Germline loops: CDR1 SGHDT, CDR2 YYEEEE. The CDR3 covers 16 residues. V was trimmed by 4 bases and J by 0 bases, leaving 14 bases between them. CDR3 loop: CASSAGLLSSYNEQFF. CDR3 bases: TGTGCCAGCAGCGCGGGACTCCTTAGCTCCTACAATGAGCAGTTCTTC. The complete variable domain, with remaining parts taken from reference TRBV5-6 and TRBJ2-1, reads DAGVTQSPTHLIKTRGQQVTLRCSPKSGHDTVSWYQQALGQGPQFIFQYYEEEERQRGNFPDRFSGHQFPNYSSELNVNALLLGDSALYLCASSAGLLSSYNEQFFGPGTRLTVL.

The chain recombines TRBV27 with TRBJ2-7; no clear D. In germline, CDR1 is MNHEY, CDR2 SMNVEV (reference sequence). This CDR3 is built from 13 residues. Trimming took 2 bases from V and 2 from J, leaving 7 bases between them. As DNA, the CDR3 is TGTGCCAGCAGTTTAGGGCTGACCTACGAGCAGTACTTC. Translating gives CASSLGLTYEQYF.

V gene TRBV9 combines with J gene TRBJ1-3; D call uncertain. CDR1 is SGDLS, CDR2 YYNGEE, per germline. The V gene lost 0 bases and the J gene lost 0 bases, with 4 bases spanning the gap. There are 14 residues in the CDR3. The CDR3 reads CASSVEHSGNTIYF. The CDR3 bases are TGTGCCAGCAGCGTAGAACACTCTGGAAACACCATATATTTT.

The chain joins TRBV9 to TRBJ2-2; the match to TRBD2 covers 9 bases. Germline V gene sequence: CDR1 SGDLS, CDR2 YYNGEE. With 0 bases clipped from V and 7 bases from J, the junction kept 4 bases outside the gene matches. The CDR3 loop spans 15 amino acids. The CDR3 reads CASSVGLAGIGELFF. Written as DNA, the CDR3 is TGTGCCAGCAGCGTAGGGCTAGCGGGAATCGGGGAGCTGTTTTTT.

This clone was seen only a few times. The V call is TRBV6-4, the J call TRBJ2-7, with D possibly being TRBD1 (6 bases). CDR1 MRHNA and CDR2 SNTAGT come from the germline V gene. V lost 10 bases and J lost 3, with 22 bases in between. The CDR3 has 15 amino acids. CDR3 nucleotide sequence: TGTGCCACTTCCCGATGGGGGCCGACGAACTACGAGCAGTACTTC. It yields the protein CATSRWGPTNYEQYF.

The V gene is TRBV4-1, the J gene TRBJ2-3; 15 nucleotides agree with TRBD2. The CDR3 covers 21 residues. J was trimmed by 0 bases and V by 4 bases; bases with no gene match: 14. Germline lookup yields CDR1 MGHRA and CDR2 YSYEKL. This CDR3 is CASSLYLGTSGRPASTDTQYF. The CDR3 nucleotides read TGCGCCAGCAGCCTGTACCTCGGGACTAGCGGGAGGCCCGCTAGCACAGATACGCAGTATTTT.

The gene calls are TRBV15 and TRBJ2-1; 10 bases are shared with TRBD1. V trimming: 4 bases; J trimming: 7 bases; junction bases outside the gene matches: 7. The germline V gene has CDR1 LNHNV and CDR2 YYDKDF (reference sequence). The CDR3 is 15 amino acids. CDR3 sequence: CATSKRQGALNEQFF. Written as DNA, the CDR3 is TGTGCCACCAGCAAAAGACAGGGGGCATTAAATGAGCAGTTCTTC.

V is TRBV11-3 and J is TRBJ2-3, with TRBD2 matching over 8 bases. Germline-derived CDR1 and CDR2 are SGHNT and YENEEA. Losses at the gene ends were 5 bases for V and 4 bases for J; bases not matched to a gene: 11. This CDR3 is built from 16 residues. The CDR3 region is CASSPRAGASPDTQYF. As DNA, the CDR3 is TGTGCCAGCAGCCCGAGAGCGGGAGCCAGCCCAGATACGCAGTATTTT.

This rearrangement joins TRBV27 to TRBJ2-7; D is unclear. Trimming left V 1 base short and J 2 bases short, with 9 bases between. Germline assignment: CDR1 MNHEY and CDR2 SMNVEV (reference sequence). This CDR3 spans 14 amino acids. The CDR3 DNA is TGTGCCAGCAGTTTATTTGCCTCAGCCTACGAGCAGTACTTC. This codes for CASSLFASAYEQYF.

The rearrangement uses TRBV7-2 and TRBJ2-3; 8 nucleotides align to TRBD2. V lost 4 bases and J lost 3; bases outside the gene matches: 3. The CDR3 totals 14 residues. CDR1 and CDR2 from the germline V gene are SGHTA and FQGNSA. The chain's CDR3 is CASSSRGRTDTQYF. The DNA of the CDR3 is TGTGCCAGCAGCTCCCGCGGGAGGACAGATACGCAGTATTTT.